This is a list of T cell receptor beta chains from one sample in a study of cytomegalovirus exposure and HLA in healthy donors. Repertoires were generated with immunoSEQ multiplex PCR, while TCRdb's copy carries only in-frame clones and drops some. The sample contains fewer than 75,000 clones, 65% to 80% of which appear only once. Sequencing was carried out using PBMCs. The receptors come from a man aged 70-80 years in good health and CMV-seronegative. The CDR3 runs from the conserved cysteine through the conserved F or W. The D gene is left open where the match is weak.

cdr3_aa: CASSPQTGEGELFF; v_call: TRBV7-2; d_call: TRBD1; j_call: TRBJ2-2
cdr3_aa: CASSLGLAGGGETQYF; v_call: TRBV7-7; d_call: TRBD2; j_call: TRBJ2-5
cdr3_aa: CAQGGANVLTF; v_call: TRBV30; d_call: .; j_call: TRBJ2-6
cdr3_aa: CASSRQGLDNQPQHF; v_call: TRBV6-1; d_call: TRBD1; j_call: TRBJ1-5
cdr3_aa: CASRRDRGPDTQYF; v_call: TRBV2; d_call: TRBD1; j_call: TRBJ2-3
cdr3_aa: CSVGKGSYEQYF; v_call: TRBV29-1; d_call: .; j_call: TRBJ2-7
cdr3_aa: CASSQDRQGLQPQHF; v_call: TRBV4-3; d_call: TRBD1; j_call: TRBJ1-5
cdr3_aa: CASSRDRGSNEQFF; v_call: TRBV6-6; d_call: TRBD1; j_call: TRBJ2-1
cdr3_aa: CAWTRAGGSEAFF; v_call: TRBV30; d_call: .; j_call: TRBJ1-1
cdr3_aa: CASSFGTGETEAFF; v_call: TRBV5-1; d_call: TRBD1; j_call: TRBJ1-1
cdr3_aa: CASSRSGSYEQYF; v_call: TRBV7-2; d_call: .; j_call: .
cdr3_aa: CAWALGSDEQYF; v_call: TRBV30; d_call: .; j_call: TRBJ2-7
cdr3_aa: CSSSLALRDSVGEQFF; v_call: TRBV7-9; d_call: .; j_call: TRBJ2-1
cdr3_aa: CASSQLYKEANEKLFF; v_call: TRBV4-3; d_call: .; j_call: TRBJ1-4
cdr3_aa: CASSLVLGSYGYTF; v_call: TRBV11-2; d_call: .; j_call: TRBJ1-2
cdr3_aa: CASSPTSSTDTQYF; v_call: TRBV18; d_call: .; j_call: TRBJ2-3
cdr3_aa: CASSTGHPNTEAFF; v_call: TRBV6-5; d_call: .; j_call: TRBJ1-1
cdr3_aa: CASSERGFSGNTIYF; v_call: TRBV6-1; d_call: .; j_call: TRBJ1-3
cdr3_aa: CASSPPRQIATNEKLFF; v_call: TRBV11-2; d_call: .; j_call: TRBJ1-4
cdr3_aa: CASSTGGQVYEQYF; v_call: TRBV6-5; d_call: TRBD1; j_call: TRBJ2-7
cdr3_aa: CARRLQGGYEQYF; v_call: TRBV2; d_call: .; j_call: TRBJ2-7
cdr3_aa: CASSFRTGSTGELFF; v_call: TRBV5-1; d_call: TRBD1; j_call: TRBJ2-2
cdr3_aa: CASSAQSGANVLTF; v_call: TRBV9; d_call: .; j_call: TRBJ2-6
cdr3_aa: CASSLDGGPTDTQYF; v_call: TRBV5-1; d_call: .; j_call: TRBJ2-3
cdr3_aa: CASSLTGVSTGELFF; v_call: TRBV7-6; d_call: .; j_call: TRBJ2-2
cdr3_aa: CASIKRDREPYGYTF; v_call: TRBV19; d_call: TRBD1; j_call: TRBJ1-2
cdr3_aa: CASSYSGGRGYEQYF; v_call: TRBV6-6; d_call: TRBD2; j_call: TRBJ2-7
cdr3_aa: CASSFGTEADVYTF; v_call: TRBV5-1; d_call: TRBD1; j_call: TRBJ1-2
cdr3_aa: CSAMRQADLHF; v_call: TRBV20-1; d_call: .; j_call: TRBJ1-6
cdr3_aa: CASSPPGGSNYGYTF; v_call: TRBV28; d_call: .; j_call: TRBJ1-2
cdr3_aa: CASSQGHGDTQYF; v_call: TRBV10-1; d_call: .; j_call: TRBJ2-3